This T cell receptor (beta chain) was recovered during a study of cytomegalovirus exposure and HLA in healthy donors. PCR amplification relied on 60 Vbeta primers (plus 13 Jbeta primers). Per the authors' pipeline: Counted up in a later analysis, unique TCR beta chains came to some 72 million, with around 9.9 million shared. Profiling relied on immunoSEQ multiplex PCR, and the TCRdb table lists in-frame clones only, not all of them. V, J and clone size reflect that table, while D and trimming were determined from the DNA. The sample has about 160,000 clones, around four fifths seen once. Sequenced sample: PBMCs. The receptor was derived from a man aged 18 to 29 in good health and CMV-seronegative.

CDR3 nucleotides: TGTGCCACCGAGAGGAGACAGGGGGCTAATGGGGAGCTGTTTTTT. It is translated as CATERRQGANGELFF. This sequence joins TRBV10-3 and TRBJ2-2, with TRBD1 matching over 10 bases. Per the germline V gene, CDR1 is ENHRY and CDR2 is SYGVKD. CDR3 length: 15 amino acids. With V trimmed by 10 bases and J by 8 bases, 13 bases remained unmatched.